A single sample is the source of the 21 T cell receptor beta chains below, sequenced in a study of shared clonotypes between healthy human individuals. Naive CD8 cells, CD45RO-negative and positively selected for CCR7, excluded terminally differentiated effector memory CD45RA+ cells. Generated by immunoSEQ multiplex PCR, the TCRdb table keeps only in-frame clones and is missing some. The sample lists hundreds of thousands of clones; 80% to 95% were seen once. The material sequenced was naive CD8+ T cells sorted from blood. The origin of the receptors is a man aged 30-40 years in good health.

V gene TRBV7-8 combines with J gene TRBJ1-2, with 7 bases identical to TRBD1. The CDR3 length is 15 residues. Looked up from germline, CDR1 is SGHVS and CDR2 is FQNEAQ. The junction had 3 bases not matched to a gene; V was cut back by 2 bases and J by 0 bases. The CDR3: CASSLTGTANYGYTF. DNA for the CDR3: TGTGCCAGCAGCTTAACCGGGACAGCTAACTATGGCTACACCTTC.

In DNA, the CDR3 is TGTGCCAGTAACCCCACGGGACAGGGTATGGGGCAGCCCCAGCATTTT. This gives the protein CASNPTGQGMGQPQHF. This chain links TRBV19 with TRBJ1-5; 9 positions match TRBD1. CDR1 is LNHDA, CDR2 SQIVND, per germline (reference sequence). The CDR3 is 16 residues long. The junction had 14 bases not matched to a gene; V was cut back by 7 bases and J by 7 bases.

This clone was picked up many times. The chain has TRBV7-6 and TRBJ2-1; maybe TRBD2 (6 bases). V was clipped by 2 bases and J by 7 bases, with 12 bases between them. The CDR3 consists of 14 residues. The V gene's germline CDR1 is SGHVS and CDR2 FNYEAQ. The chain's CDR3 is CASSLMAGQNEQFF. DNA for the CDR3: TGTGCCAGCAGCTTAATGGCGGGGCAGAATGAGCAGTTCTTC.

As concerns this clone: The same CDR3 can be traced to other DNA sequences in this sample. CDR3 DNA sequence: TGTGCCAGTAGTGCCGGCGGCGGTTACGAGCAGTACTTC. Translated, it gives CASSAGGGYEQYF. The chain carries TRBV19 and TRBJ2-7, with D unresolved. This CDR3 contains 13 residues. Germline-derived CDR1 and CDR2 are LNHDA and SQIVND (reference sequence). Trimming stripped 5 bases from V and 4 bases from J, with 12 bases between.

The V and J genes are TRBV28 and TRBJ1-5, with D possibly being TRBD1 (6 bases). The CDR3 totals 15 residues. Trimming cost V 3 bases and J 5 bases, with 14 bases left between them. Per germline, CDR1 MDHEN and CDR2 SYDVKM. The CDR3 coding sequence is TGTGCCAGCAGTTTTCGGTCGGACAGTGATCAGCCCCAGCATTTT. Amino acids: CASSFRSDSDQPQHF.

This CDR3 reads CAWSGSVNTGELFF. As DNA, the CDR3 is TGTGCCTGGAGTGGGTCAGTGAACACCGGGGAGCTGTTTTTT. This chain joins TRBV30 and TRBJ2-2, with D uncertain. CDR1 is GTSNPN, CDR2 SVGIG, per germline (reference sequence). The CDR3 is made up of 14 amino acids. Trimming cost V 1 base and J 1 base, with 7 bases left between them.

The chain is built from TRBV29-1 and TRBJ1-2, with TRBD1 matching over 9 bases. CDR1 SQVTM and CDR2 ANQGSEA come from the germline V gene. After removal of 1 base from V and 8 bases from J, the junction contained 2 bases not matched to a gene. The CDR3 spans 12 residues. CDR3 coding DNA: TGCAGCGTTGAAGGGACAGGGGTCGGCTACACCTTC. Translating gives CSVEGTGVGYTF. The entire variable domain, with the rest obtained from reference TRBV29-1 and TRBJ1-2, is as follows: SAVISQKPSRDICQRGTSLTIQCQVDSQVTMMFWYRQQPGQSLTLIATANQGSEATYESGFVIDKFPISRPNLTFSTLTVSNMSPEDSSIYLCSVEGTGVGYTFGSGTRLTVV.

The rearrangement joins TRBV5-4 to TRBJ2-1, with 8 bases identical to TRBD2. Unmatched junction bases numbered 10, after V lost 5 bases and J lost 6 bases. Germline V gene sequence: CDR1 SGHNT, CDR2 YYREEE (reference sequence). The CDR3 is made up of 15 amino acids. DNA of the CDR3: TGTGCCAGCAGTTCGGGACTAGAGTTATTCAATGAGCAGTTCTTC. The encoded protein is CASSSGLELFNEQFF.

The sample holds one count of this clone. The chain employs TRBV7-9 and TRBJ1-2, with a weak D call TRBD1 (6 bases). CDR3 length: 14 amino acids. From germline, CDR1 is SEHNR and CDR2 FQNEAQ (reference sequence). V lost 4 bases, J lost 8 bases, and 17 bases lay in between. CDR3 sequence (DNA): TGTGCCAGCAGCTATAACACAGGGACGGAGGGCTACACCTTC. Protein product: CASSYNTGTEGYTF.

The rearrangement uses TRBV30 and TRBJ2-7, with D uncertain. The CDR3 contains 12 residues. Germline loops: CDR1 GTSNPN, CDR2 SVGIG (reference sequence). Trimming took 1 base from V and 4 from J, leaving 8 bases between them. The CDR3 DNA follows: TGTGCCTGGAGTGACGGATCATACGAGCAGTACTTC. Encoded protein: CAWSDGSYEQYF.

The V and J genes are TRBV19 and TRBJ2-7; no clear D gene. V lost 6 bases and J 9 bases, leaving 24 bases between the germline ends. The CDR3 sequence is 15 residues long. Germline CDR1 is LNHDA and CDR2 is SQIVND (reference sequence). This CDR3 is CASSPTSRTTSPQYF. CDR3 coding DNA: TGTGCCAGTAGCCCGACCTCCAGGACCACAAGTCCGCAGTACTTC.

The chain joins TRBV7-9 to TRBJ2-1; the D gene is possibly TRBD2 (5 bases). Between the trimmed V and J ends, which lost 3 bases and 0 bases, there was a span of 9 bases. Germline V gene sequence: CDR1 SEHNR, CDR2 FQNEAQ (reference sequence). CDR3 length equals 15 residues. The CDR3 DNA reads as TGTGCCAGCAGCTTGTCGGAGGCCTCCTACAATGAGCAGTTCTTC. Amino acid sequence: CASSLSEASYNEQFF.

J is TRBJ2-7 and V is TRBV29-1, with TRBD1 as a possible D gene (6 bases). Germline V CDR1 and CDR2: SQVTM, ANQGSEA. The CDR3 totals 13 residues. V was trimmed by 4 bases and J by 0 bases, leaving 10 bases between them. The CDR3 reads CSVVRQASYEQYF. The CDR3 DNA is TGCAGCGTTGTGAGACAGGCCTCCTACGAGCAGTACTTC.

The chain recombines TRBV27 with TRBJ2-3; D is uncertain. This CDR3 has 12 amino acids. V lost 3 bases to trimming and J lost 6 bases, with 7 bases between them. Germline CDR1 reads MNHEY; CDR2 reads SMNVEV (reference sequence). The CDR3 nucleotides are TGTGCCAGCAGTTTCGGAGTTGATACGCAGTATTTT. This gives the protein CASSFGVDTQYF.

The CDR3 sequence: CASSSRTVGYEQYF. The DNA of the CDR3 is TGTGCCAGCAGCTCCCGGACGGTGGGCTACGAGCAGTACTTC. The genes are TRBV28 and TRBJ2-7; D unresolved. This CDR3 has 14 residues. Germline V gives CDR1 MDHEN, CDR2 SYDVKM. Trimming removed 6 bases at V and 3 bases at J, with 15 bases between.

V is TRBV29-1 and J is TRBJ1-4, with 8 bases fitting TRBD1. This CDR3 comprises 15 residues. The trim removed 3 bases at V and 8 bases at J, leaving 11 bases unmatched. Germline loops: CDR1 SQVTM, CDR2 ANQGSEA. The CDR3, as DNA: TGCAGCGTTGACGGTGTGCCAGGGGGCGGAGAAAAACTGTTTTTT. This translates into CSVDGVPGGGEKLFF.

Notes on this clone: The sample has other DNA sequences that encode this CDR3 too. This rearrangement joins TRBV7-9 to TRBJ2-1; no definite D call. V was clipped by 1 base and J by 7 bases, with 5 bases between them. Germline CDR1 and CDR2: SEHNR and FQNEAQ (reference sequence). CDR3 length: 12 residues. The DNA of the CDR3 is TGTGCCAGCAGCTTAGTCGGAAATGAGCAGTTCTTC. This codes for CASSLVGNEQFF.

The chain links TRBV9 to TRBJ2-3; D is unresolved. The ends were cut back, 5 bases at V and 4 bases at J, with 8 bases in the middle. The CDR3 runs to 12 residues. CDR1 is SGDLS, CDR2 YYNGEE, per germline. The CDR3, as DNA: TGTGCCAGCAGTTACCAGGCAGATACGCAGTATTTT. It yields the protein CASSYQADTQYF.

The chain uses TRBV29-1 and TRBJ2-7; D is unclear. V gave up 4 bases and J gave up 1 base, with 8 bases separating them. CDR1 is SQVTM and CDR2 is ANQGSEA in the germline V gene. The CDR3 covers 12 residues. CDR3 sequence reads: CSVAAPSYEQYF. CDR3 in DNA: TGCAGCGTTGCAGCGCCATCCTACGAGCAGTACTTC.

V gene TRBV29-1 combines with J gene TRBJ2-1, with D unclear. V gave up 3 bases and J gave up 7 bases, with 13 bases separating them. This CDR3 is built from 13 residues. Germline V lookup: CDR1 SQVTM, CDR2 ANQGSEA. CDR3 in DNA: TGCAGCGTTGAGGCCTGGGGATTAAATGAGCAGTTCTTC. Translated, it gives CSVEAWGLNEQFF.

The V call is TRBV19, the J call TRBJ2-1, with D possibly being TRBD2 (7 bases). CDR1 is LNHDA and CDR2 is SQIVND in the germline V gene (reference sequence). The CDR3 has 17 amino acids. The V end lost 5 bases, the J end lost 8 bases, and 25 bases lay between the germline ends. CDR3 nucleotides: TGTGCCAGTAGTCCTTTCGGGGGGCAGGGATTCCGTTATGAGCAGTTCTTC. Protein sequence: CASSPFGGQGFRYEQFF. Drawing the rest from reference TRBV19 and TRBJ2-1, the complete variable domain is DGGITQSPKYLFRKEGQNVTLSCEQNLNHDAMYWYRQDPGQGLRLIYYSQIVNDFQKGDIAEGYSVSREKKESFPLTVTSAQKNPTAFYLCASSPFGGQGFRYEQFFGPGTRLTVL.